The entry below describes one T cell receptor beta chain. These data come from a study of blood T cell repertoires in COVID-19. Study summary: The United States, Italy and Spain supplied acute and convalescent COVID-19 samples. Nucleic acid was either cDNA or gDNA, and it came from T cells, B-cell-depleted T cells, or PBMCs.

This CDR3 is 14 amino acids long. Germline assignment: CDR1 SGHRS and CDR2 YFSETQ. The V gene end was trimmed by 5 bases and the J gene end by 5 bases; junction bases not matched to a gene: 3. In the authors' workflow: How many nucleated cells were present was estimated from reference gene primer amplification. TCRdb keeps only in-frame clones here, not all; method: immunoSEQ multiplex PCR. The V and J calls and the clone size are those of that table, but D and trimming were determined from the DNA. The sample contains just over 150,000 clones, roughly 82% of which appear only once. Seattle's enrolled individuals joined amid active infection and were then monitored longitudinally.

Material for sequencing was peripheral blood. The rearrangement joins TRBV5-1 to TRBJ2-1, with TRBD2 identical over 11 bases. The sequence came from a woman aged 40 to 55 with COVID-19, enrolled during active disease. Here the CDR3 reads CASRLAGDNNEQFF. DNA for the CDR3: TGCGCCAGCAGACTAGCGGGAGATAACAATGAGCAGTTCTTC.